A single sample gave rise to the 15 T cell receptor beta chains below, sequenced in a study of blood T cell repertoires in COVID-19. TCRdb's table, derived via immunoSEQ multiplex PCR, lists solely in-frame clones and lacks some. The sample has roughly 120,000 clones, approximately 84% seen once. The sample consisted of peripheral blood. Receptors were obtained from a man aged 65 to 79 with active or convalescent COVID-19.

V is TRBV5-1 and J is TRBJ1-1; 8 bases align to TRBD1. CDR1 and CDR2 from the germline V gene are SGHRS and YFSETQ. Trimming at V came to 2 bases and at J to 4 bases, leaving 7 bases not matched to a gene. The CDR3 length is 15 residues. The CDR3 loop is CASSLSGTGFTEAFF. CDR3 sequence (DNA): TGCGCCAGCAGCTTATCCGGGACAGGTTTCACTGAAGCTTTCTTT.

This clone was detected only a few times. The chain has TRBV30 and TRBJ2-7, with 11 bases matching TRBD2. The CDR3 is 14 residues long. With V trimmed by 1 base and J by 6 bases, 5 bases remained unmatched. CDR1 and CDR2 (germline): GTSNPN, SVGIG (reference sequence). The CDR3 DNA is TGTGCCTGGAGTGCATTAGCGGGGGGGTCCGAGCAGTACTTC. It translates to CAWSALAGGSEQYF.

This chain uses TRBV30 with TRBJ2-3; D perhaps matches TRBD1 (6 bases). The V end lost 3 bases, the J end lost 0 bases, and 16 bases lay between the germline ends. The CDR3 length is 16 residues. The germline gives CDR1 GTSNPN, CDR2 SVGIG (reference sequence). The CDR3 coding sequence is TGTGCCTGGAGGGACATCACAGGGCTGAGCACAGATACGCAGTATTTT. Translation: CAWRDITGLSTDTQYF.

The chain is built from TRBV5-6 and TRBJ1-2; the match to TRBD1 covers 8 bases. With V trimmed by 5 bases and J by 2 bases, 11 bases remained unmatched. The CDR3 consists of 16 residues. Germline V lookup: CDR1 SGHDT, CDR2 YYEEEE. The CDR3 protein is CASSLLGQGSNYGYTF. The CDR3 nucleotides are TGTGCCAGCAGTTTACTCGGACAGGGTTCCAACTATGGCTACACCTTC.

There are a few counts of this clone. The CDR3 DNA reads as TGTGCCAGTAGCCTACAGGGGGCGGGTTCAGGTCAGCCCCAGCATTTT. The encoded protein is CASSLQGAGSGQPQHF. This rearrangement joins TRBV19 to TRBJ1-5; TRBD1 aligns across 9 bases. In germline, CDR1 is LNHDA, CDR2 SQIVND (reference sequence). This CDR3 spans 16 amino acids. V lost 6 bases to trimming and J lost 6 bases; unmatched junction nucleotides: 12.

The chain recombines TRBV4-1 with TRBJ1-2; D gene uncertain. Trimming took off 1 base at V and 4 bases at J, with 19 bases between the two ends. Germline-derived CDR1 and CDR2 are MGHRA and YSYEKL. CDR3 size: 17 residues. The CDR3 bases are TGCGCCAGCAGCCAAGCCCCGAGGAGGCTAGAGGGCTATGGCTACACCTTC. Its translation is CASSQAPRRLEGYGYTF.

V usage is TRBV11-3 and J usage is TRBJ2-2; TRBD1 might be the D (6 bases). The V gene's germline CDR1 is SGHNT and CDR2 YENEEA. Trimming shortened V by 5 bases and J by 4 bases, and 14 bases separated the two germline ends. This CDR3 region has 15 residues. The CDR3 sequence is CASSRDRFSTGELFF. The CDR3 DNA reads TGTGCCAGCAGCCGCGACAGGTTTAGCACCGGGGAGCTGTTTTTT.

J is TRBJ2-5 and V is TRBV27; 8 bases map to TRBD2. The V gene end was trimmed by 4 bases and the J gene end by 3 bases; junction bases not matched to a gene: 4. The CDR3 runs to 14 residues. Germline V CDR1 and CDR2: MNHEY, SMNVEV (reference sequence). The DNA for the CDR3 is TGTGCCAGCAGTTCGATCGGGGGGGAAGAGACCCAGTACTTC. It is translated as CASSSIGGEETQYF.

In this sample, this clone turned up a few times. The chain couples TRBV3-1 (or the pseudogene TRBV3-2) to TRBJ2-7; 8 bases are shared with TRBD1. Looked up from germline, CDR1 is LGHDT and CDR2 is YNNKEL (reference sequence). With 1 base clipped from V and 7 bases from J, the junction kept 6 bases outside the gene matches. This CDR3 is built from 14 residues. The CDR3 nucleotides are TGTGCCAGCAGCCAAGGCGGACAGGGCAAGGAGCAGTACTTC. This encodes CASSQGGQGKEQYF.

V gene TRBV7-8 combines with J gene TRBJ1-1; 7 bases map to TRBD1. CDR1 and CDR2 (germline): SGHVS, FQNEAQ. V dropped 5 bases and J dropped 5; count of bases not matched to a gene: 8. There are 14 residues in the CDR3. In DNA form, the CDR3 reads TGTGCCAGCAGCGCCCGACAGGGAACTACTGAAGCTTTCTTT. This encodes CASSARQGTTEAFF.

This chain links TRBV3-1 (or the pseudogene TRBV3-2) with TRBJ2-2; the D gene is possibly TRBD2 (5 bases). In germline, CDR1 is LGHDT, CDR2 YNNKEL (reference sequence). The CDR3 is 20 amino acids. The germline V and J ends were trimmed by 4 bases and 0 bases, with 24 bases remaining between them. The CDR3 DNA reads as TGTGCCAGCAGCCGCGGCGGCGGGCTAGCCGTACATCCGAACACCGGGGAGCTGTTTTTT. Its translation is CASSRGGGLAVHPNTGELFF.

This chain connects TRBV3-1 (or the pseudogene TRBV3-2) to TRBJ2-5; 8 nucleotides match TRBD2. The CDR3 loop spans 17 amino acids. V lost 0 bases, J lost 2 bases, and 8 bases stayed unmatched. CDR1 is LGHDT, CDR2 YNNKEL, per germline (reference sequence). CDR3 region: CASSQEETGGLQETQYF. CDR3 nucleotide sequence: TGTGCCAGCAGCCAAGAGGAGACGGGAGGGCTACAAGAGACCCAGTACTTC.

V and J are TRBV6-6 and TRBJ1-2, with 7 nucleotides matching TRBD1. Looked up from germline, CDR1 is MNHNY and CDR2 is SVGAGI (reference sequence). The CDR3 totals 13 residues. The ends lost 4 bases at V and 7 bases at J; junction bases unmatched: 6. The CDR3 nucleotides read TGTGCCAGCAGTTCCAGGGGGGTTGGTGGCTACACCTTC. Its translation: CASSSRGVGGYTF.

The J gene is TRBJ2-3, the V gene TRBV5-1; D uncertain. From germline, CDR1 is SGHRS and CDR2 YFSETQ. Trimming removed 1 base from V and 2 bases from J, with 14 bases in between. The CDR3 is 16 amino acids. For the CDR3, the DNA is TGCGCCAGCAGCTTGAGTTCCCACGCAGACACAGATACGCAGTATTTT. Protein sequence: CASSLSSHADTDTQYF.

A remark on this clone: Other DNA sequences in the sample encode the same CDR3. V is TRBV28 and J is TRBJ1-5; D gene uncertain. The V and J ends lost 2 bases and 6 bases respectively, with 5 bases between them. The germline gives CDR1 MDHEN, CDR2 SYDVKM. The CDR3 is 12 amino acids. Here the CDR3 DNA reads TGTGCCAGCAGTTTACCCGGTCAGCCCCAGCATTTT. Protein: CASSLPGQPQHF. Looking up the rest from reference TRBV28 and TRBJ1-5 gives the full variable domain: DVKVTQSSRYLVKRTGEKVFLECVQDMDHENMFWYRQDPGLGLRLIYFSYDVKMKEKGDIPEGYSVSREKKERFSLILESASTNQTSMYLCASSLPGQPQHFGDGTRLSIL.